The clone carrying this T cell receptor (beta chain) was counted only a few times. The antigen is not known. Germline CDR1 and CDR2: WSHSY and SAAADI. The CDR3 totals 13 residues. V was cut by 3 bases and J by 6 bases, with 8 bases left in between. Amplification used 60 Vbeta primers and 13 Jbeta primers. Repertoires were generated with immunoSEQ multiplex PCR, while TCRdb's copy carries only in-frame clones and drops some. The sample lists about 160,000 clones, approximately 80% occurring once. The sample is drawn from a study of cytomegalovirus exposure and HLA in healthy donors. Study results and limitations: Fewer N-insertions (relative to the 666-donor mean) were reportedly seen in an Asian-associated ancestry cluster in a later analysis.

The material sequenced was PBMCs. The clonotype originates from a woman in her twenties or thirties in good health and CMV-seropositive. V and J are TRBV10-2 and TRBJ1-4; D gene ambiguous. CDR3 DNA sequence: TGCGCCAGCAGTGAAACAGTGGATGAAAAACTGTTTTTT. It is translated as CASSETVDEKLFF.